This T cell receptor (beta chain) was identified in a study of early T cells in non-severe SARS-CoV-2 infection. Study-level background: RNA in bulk from unsorted whole blood was sequenced, and chains were unpaired. Study-wide findings and caveats: Missing private and CD4 specificities, VDJdb matching favored anti-spike CD8 responses.

This clonotype showed up many times. Its specificity is unknown. In the library, individual cDNA molecules carried attached unique molecular identifiers. Using its own MiXCR run on the 5' RACE reads, TCRdb lists one record per CDR3 protein. The sample lists over 30,000 distinct CDR3 sequences; around 5.7% were seen once. The CDR3 consists of 14 residues. The ends were cut back, 4 bases at V and 3 bases at J, with 16 bases in the middle. Germline loops: CDR1 SQVTM, CDR2 ANQGSEA. The TCR comes from an adult who was a healthcare worker with PCR-confirmed SARS-CoV-2 infection or an uninfected control (not recorded which). The sample comprised whole blood. This chain connects TRBV29-1 to TRBJ2-7, with D uncertain. CDR3 loop: CSVAGRLADYEQYF. DNA for the CDR3: TGCAGCGTTGCCGGTCGGCTCGCCGACTACGAGCAGTACTTC.